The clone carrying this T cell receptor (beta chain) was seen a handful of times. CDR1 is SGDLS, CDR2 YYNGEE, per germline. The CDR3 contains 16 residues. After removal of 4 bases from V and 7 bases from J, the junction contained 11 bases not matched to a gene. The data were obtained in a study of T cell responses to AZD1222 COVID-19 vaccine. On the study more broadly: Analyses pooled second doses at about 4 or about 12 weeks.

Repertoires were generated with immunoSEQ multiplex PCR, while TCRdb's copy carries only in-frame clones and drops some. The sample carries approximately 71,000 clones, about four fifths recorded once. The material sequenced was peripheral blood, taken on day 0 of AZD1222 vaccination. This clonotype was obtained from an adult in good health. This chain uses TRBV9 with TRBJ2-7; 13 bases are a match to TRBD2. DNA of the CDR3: TGTGCCAGCAGCCCCCTCACTAGCGGGGGGGCTGGGGAGCAGTACTTC. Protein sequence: CASSPLTSGGAGEQYF.